This T cell receptor beta chain stems from a study of cytomegalovirus exposure and HLA in healthy donors. Study at large: The study's early data release held some 85 million unique TCRs from HLA-typed donors. Broader study findings: The study had only CMV serostatus as immune exposure information. Accounts indicate the classifier identified cytomegalovirus status with strong specificity and sensitivity.

Germline CDR1 is SGHDT and CDR2 is YYEEEE. V lost 2 bases to trimming and J lost 2 bases, with 21 bases between them. This CDR3 has 18 residues. In regard to this clone: The antigen is unknown.

60 Vbeta and 13 Jbeta primers were used in PCR. Per the original methods: As a later analysis found, there were roughly 80 million unique TCR beta chains, of which around 9.9 million were shared. Sequencing used immunoSEQ multiplex PCR; TCRdb keeps in-frame clones, though not all of them. The V and J calls and clone size are taken from that table; D and trimming were inferred from the DNA. This sample has hundreds of thousands of clones, with over 65% found just once. This TCR was sampled from a man aged 18 to 30 in good health and CMV-seronegative. V is TRBV5-6 and J is TRBJ2-3; D gene unclear. The source material was PBMCs. The CDR3 DNA follows: TGTGCCAGCAGCTTCAGCCTTAGGCGCGGAGCAAACACAGATACGCAGTATTTT. Amino acid sequence: CASSFSLRRGANTDTQYF.